This T cell receptor beta chain derives from a study of T cell responses to AZD1222 COVID-19 vaccine. Using immunoSEQ multiplex PCR, the repertoire was profiled, and TCRdb retains in-frame clones only, with some absent. The sample records 65,000 to 100,000 clones, 70% to 90% being singletons. This CDR3 is 13 amino acids long. Germline V lookup: CDR1 MDHEN, CDR2 SYDVKM. The V gene lost 8 bases and the J gene lost 0 bases, with 8 bases spanning the gap. The sequences come from peripheral blood, collected on day 0 of AZD1222 vaccination. The chain couples TRBV28 to TRBJ1-5; maybe TRBD1 (5 bases). The receptor comes from an adult in good health. The CDR3 sequence: CASLQVSNQPQHF. The DNA of the CDR3 is TGTGCCAGCCTACAGGTTAGCAATCAGCCCCAGCATTTT.